Sequencing of this T cell receptor beta chain was carried out in a study of T cell repertoires in cytomegalovirus infection. Study details: Use of recently identified HLA-C-restricted and well-studied HLA-B-restricted CMV epitopes was part of the study. Signatures in public TCR beta sequences pointed to both CMV infection and matching HLA type. Points from the study as a whole: Clonotype analysis showed dominance of the ex vivo response by HLA-C-restricted CMV-specific TCR beta clonotypes. Identification of carriers of CMV plus the relevant HLA was achieved through cumulative public TCR beta family frequency.

This clonotype has a single count. What it binds is not known. This CDR3 spans 14 amino acids. Deletions cut 6 bases from V and 11 bases from J, with 22 bases between. The germline CDR1 and CDR2 sequences are MGHRA and YSYEKL. TCRdb called the reads again in MiXCR, with one record for every CDR3 protein. The sample carries about 830,000 distinct CDR3 sequences, about 31% recorded once. The sequence was obtained from a human donor in good health (CMV status not recorded). Some clones in this sample may be carry-over from other donors' samples. The chain combines TRBV4-1 with TRBJ1-2; D gene unclear. The sample in question was cultured CD8+ T cells from PBMCs, obtained from culture after CMV antigen stimulation. CDR3 sequence reads: CASRRPGPILSYTF. The CDR3 nucleotides read TGCGCCAGCAGGCGACCGGGCCCCATCCTGTCTTACACCTTC.